A single sample gave rise to the 17 T cell receptor beta chains below, sequenced in a study of Ad26.COV2.S vaccination and SARS-CoV-2 variants. Sample treatment: some 20 received Ad26.COV2.S at low or high dose, single or two shots; 5 received placebo; per-sample allocation not given. All samples were drawn on day 63, counting from the first vaccine or placebo injection. Data came from immunoSEQ multiplex PCR; TCRdb stores just in-frame clones and leaves some out. The sample holds roughly 350,000 clones, around 90% seen once. Sequences were derived from peripheral blood, sampled in a trial of Ad26.COV2.S vaccine versus placebo. The receptors were sampled from a person aged 18 to 65 who received the Ad26.COV2.S COVID-19 vaccine or a placebo.

The rearrangement joins TRBV29-1 to TRBJ2-1; D gene uncertain. Germline V gene lookup returns CDR1 SQVTM and CDR2 ANQGSEA. The CDR3 length is 17 residues. The V end was cut by 4 bases, the J end by 5 bases, with 24 bases between. DNA of the CDR3: TGCAGCGTTGCTCCTCTGAATCGGGCAAACTTAAACAATGAGCAGTTCTTC. Protein: CSVAPLNRANLNNEQFF.

The genes are TRBV7-9 and TRBJ2-7; no reliable D call. The length of the CDR3 is 11 residues. Germline V gives CDR1 SEHNR, CDR2 FQNEAQ (reference sequence). Trimming took 5 bases from V and 5 from J, leaving 7 bases between them. The CDR3 spells CASSPWDEQYF. CDR3 coding DNA: TGTGCCAGCAGCCCTTGGGACGAGCAGTACTTC.

This chain uses TRBV29-1 with TRBJ2-1, with a tentative D call TRBD2 (7 bases). This CDR3 region has 15 residues. The ends were cut back, 0 bases at V and 5 bases at J, with 14 bases in the middle. The germline CDR1 and CDR2 sequences are SQVTM and ANQGSEA. CDR3: CSVEDLGGGHNEQFF. The CDR3 DNA follows: TGCAGCGTTGAAGATCTAGGCGGGGGCCACAATGAGCAGTTCTTC.

The chain carries TRBV3-1 (or the pseudogene TRBV3-2) and TRBJ1-4, with unresolved D. Germline V gives CDR1 LGHDT, CDR2 YNNKEL (reference sequence). This CDR3 is 13 amino acids long. Trimming removed 4 bases at V and 6 bases at J, with 9 bases between. The CDR3 region has the DNA TGTGCCAGCAGCCCCGGACGGGATGAAAAACTGTTTTTT. It encodes CASSPGRDEKLFF.

This rearrangement joins TRBV5-1 to TRBJ1-4; tentative D call: TRBD1 (6 bases). CDR1 and CDR2 (germline): SGHRS, YFSETQ. CDR3 length: 18 amino acids. With 3 bases removed from V and 0 bases from J, the gap between germline ends came to 18 bases. The CDR3 DNA follows: TGCGCCAGCAGCTCCTCACGGCTATCAGGGGCAACTAATGAAAAACTGTTTTTT. This translates into CASSSSRLSGATNEKLFF.

This rearrangement joins TRBV28 to TRBJ2-1, with 9 bases identical to TRBD1. V lost 6 bases and J lost 3; bases outside the gene matches: 6. The germline V gene has CDR1 MDHEN and CDR2 SYDVKM. This CDR3 region has 15 residues. CDR3 protein: CASRGGQGRYNEQFF. The DNA for the CDR3 is TGTGCCAGCAGAGGCGGACAGGGGCGCTACAATGAGCAGTTCTTC.

The chain couples TRBV7-8 to TRBJ1-3, with D hard to call. V dropped 5 bases and J dropped 2 bases, with 13 bases sitting between them. The CDR3 contains 15 residues. Germline values: CDR1 SGHVS, CDR2 FQNEAQ. The chain's CDR3 is CASSPSAGTGNTIYF. In DNA form, the CDR3 reads TGTGCCAGCAGCCCAAGCGCGGGGACTGGAAACACCATATATTTT.

Notes on this clone: Other nucleotide sequences from this sample produce the same CDR3. DNA for the CDR3: TGTGCCAGCAGGAACGGACAGAATCAGCCCCAGCATTTT. Its protein is CASRNGQNQPQHF. The chain employs TRBV6-5 and TRBJ1-5; D perhaps matches TRBD1 (6 bases). Germline lookup yields CDR1 MNHEY and CDR2 SVGAGI. Trimming shortened V by 6 bases and J by 4 bases, and 10 bases separated the two germline ends. The CDR3 spans 13 residues.

V is TRBV6-2 or TRBV6-3 and J is TRBJ2-1; D is ambiguous. The CDR3 has 18 amino acids. With 5 bases removed from V and 2 bases from J, the gap between germline ends came to 22 bases. Germline CDR1 MNHEY, CDR2 SVGEGT. CDR3 sequence: CASSRPRASSNPYNEQFF. The DNA of the CDR3 is TGTGCCAGCAGTCGTCCAAGGGCCTCTTCCAACCCCTACAATGAGCAGTTCTTC.

The J gene is TRBJ2-1, the V gene TRBV18; D not resolved. The CDR3 length is 13 residues. Trimming pared 2 bases from V and 4 bases from J, leaving 6 bases between. Germline V gives CDR1 KGHSH, CDR2 LQKENI. The CDR3 loop reads CASSPKGYNEQFF. Written as DNA, the CDR3 is TGTGCCAGCTCACCAAAAGGGTACAATGAGCAGTTCTTC.

The rearrangement uses TRBV30 and TRBJ2-6; D is ambiguous. The germline V gene has CDR1 GTSNPN and CDR2 SVGIG (reference sequence). The CDR3 sequence is 15 residues long. Trimming pared 2 bases from V and 0 bases from J, leaving 8 bases between. The CDR3 here is CAWSRHSSGANVLTF. CDR3 nucleotide sequence: TGTGCCTGGAGTCGACACAGCTCTGGGGCCAACGTCCTGACTTTC.

This sequence joins TRBV7-2 and TRBJ1-2; no definite D call. Germline V gives CDR1 SGHTA, CDR2 FQGNSA. The CDR3 is made up of 16 amino acids. V shed 1 base and J shed 2 bases, with 14 bases lying between them. The CDR3 DNA reads TGTGCCAGCAGCTTAGGGGCGGTGATATCGAACTATGGCTACACCTTC. Translation: CASSLGAVISNYGYTF.

The V gene is TRBV4-3, the J gene TRBJ2-1; D remains ambiguous. Germline V gene sequence: CDR1 LGHNA, CDR2 YSLEER. The CDR3 runs 17 residues. The V end was cut by 5 bases, the J end by 9 bases, with 26 bases between. CDR3 sequence (DNA): TGCGCCAGCAGCTTTATCATATCCGGTTCCATTAGTGGTGAGCAGTTCTTC. Amino acids: CASSFIISGSISGEQFF.

The chain links TRBV5-6 to TRBJ2-1; 9 bases match TRBD1. Germline trimming cut 3 bases from V and 7 bases from J; bases unmatched to any gene: 5. This CDR3 is built from 14 residues. Germline V CDR1 and CDR2: SGHDT, YYEEEE. The DNA for the CDR3 is TGTGCCAGCAGCTACAGGGGGCGCCTAAATGAGCAGTTCTTC. It codes for CASSYRGRLNEQFF.

V and J are TRBV9 and TRBJ2-2, with TRBD2 matching over 11 bases. Germline loops: CDR1 SGDLS, CDR2 YYNGEE. The trim removed 0 bases at V and 6 bases at J, leaving 7 bases unmatched. This CDR3 has 17 residues. The CDR3 nucleotides are TGTGCCAGCAGCGTAGTGGGTAGCGGGAGGGCCTCCGGGGAGCTGTTTTTT. It yields the protein CASSVVGSGRASGELFF.

The V and J genes are TRBV5-6 and TRBJ1-2; 7 bases fit TRBD1. The junction had 10 bases not matched to a gene; V was cut back by 3 bases and J by 2 bases. There are 16 residues in the CDR3. The V gene's germline CDR1 is SGHDT and CDR2 YYEEEE. The CDR3 is CASSSATGVVNYGYTF. The CDR3 nucleotides are TGTGCCAGCAGCTCGGCCACAGGGGTAGTGAACTATGGCTACACCTTC.

The chain couples TRBV14 to TRBJ2-3; D remains ambiguous. This CDR3 has 15 amino acids. The V gene's germline CDR1 is SGHDN and CDR2 FVKESK. The germline V and J ends were trimmed by 1 base and 0 bases, with 8 bases remaining between them. Here the CDR3 reads CASSQGTSSTDTQYF. DNA of the CDR3: TGTGCCAGCAGCCAAGGAACTTCGAGCACAGATACGCAGTATTTT.